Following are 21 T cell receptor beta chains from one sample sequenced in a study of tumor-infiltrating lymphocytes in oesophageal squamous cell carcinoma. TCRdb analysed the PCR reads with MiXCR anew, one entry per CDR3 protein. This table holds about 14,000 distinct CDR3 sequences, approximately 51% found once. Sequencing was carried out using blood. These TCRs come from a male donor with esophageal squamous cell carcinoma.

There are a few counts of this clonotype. CDR3 bases: TGTGCCAGCAGCATCGGAGGCGAGACCCAGTACTTC. Its translation: CASSIGGETQYF. The chain links TRBV7-6 to TRBJ2-5; a possible D gene is TRBD2 (5 bases). The germline V gene has CDR1 SGHVS and CDR2 FNYEAQ. V was clipped by 5 bases and J by 5 bases, with 9 bases between them. The CDR3 consists of 12 residues.

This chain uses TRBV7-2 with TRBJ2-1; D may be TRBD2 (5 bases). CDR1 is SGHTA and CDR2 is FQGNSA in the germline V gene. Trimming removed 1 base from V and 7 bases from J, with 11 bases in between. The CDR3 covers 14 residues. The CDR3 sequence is CASSLESGKNEQFF. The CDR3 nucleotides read TGTGCCAGCAGCTTAGAGTCCGGGAAGAATGAGCAGTTCTTC.

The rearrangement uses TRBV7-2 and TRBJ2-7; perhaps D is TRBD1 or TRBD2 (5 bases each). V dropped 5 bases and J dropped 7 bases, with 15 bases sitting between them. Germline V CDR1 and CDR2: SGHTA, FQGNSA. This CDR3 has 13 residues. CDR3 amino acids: CASSHTWGNEQYF. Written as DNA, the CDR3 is TGTGCCAGCAGCCATACGTGGGGGAATGAGCAGTACTTC.

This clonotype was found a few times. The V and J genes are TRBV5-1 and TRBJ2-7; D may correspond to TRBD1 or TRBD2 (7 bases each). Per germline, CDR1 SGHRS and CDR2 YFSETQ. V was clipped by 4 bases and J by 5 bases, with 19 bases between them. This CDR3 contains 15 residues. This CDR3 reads CASSPREGARNEQYF. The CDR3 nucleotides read TGCGCCAGCAGCCCCAGGGAGGGGGCGAGGAACGAGCAGTACTTC.

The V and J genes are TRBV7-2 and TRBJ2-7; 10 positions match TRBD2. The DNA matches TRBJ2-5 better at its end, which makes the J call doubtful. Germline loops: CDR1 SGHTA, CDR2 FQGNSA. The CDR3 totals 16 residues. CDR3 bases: TGTGCCAGCAGCTTAGGACTAGCGGGTGTCCAAGAGACCCAGTACTTC. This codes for CASSLGLAGVQETQYF.

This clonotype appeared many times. For the CDR3, the DNA is TGCGCCAGCAGCTTGGTGTCGGGGGTTGGAAAACTGTTTTTT. Its protein product is CASSLVSGVGKLFF. The rearrangement links TRBV5-1 to TRBJ1-4, with D perhaps TRBD1 (5 bases). The CDR3 has 14 amino acids. Trimming pared 0 bases from V and 10 bases from J, leaving 13 bases between. Looked up from germline, CDR1 is SGHRS and CDR2 is YFSETQ.

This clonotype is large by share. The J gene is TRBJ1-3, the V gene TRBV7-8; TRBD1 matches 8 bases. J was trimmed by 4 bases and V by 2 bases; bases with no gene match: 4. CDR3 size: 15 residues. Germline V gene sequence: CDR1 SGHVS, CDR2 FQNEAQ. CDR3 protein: CASSLNRDRGNTIYF. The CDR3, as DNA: TGTGCCAGCAGCTTAAACAGGGACAGGGGAAACACCATATATTTT.

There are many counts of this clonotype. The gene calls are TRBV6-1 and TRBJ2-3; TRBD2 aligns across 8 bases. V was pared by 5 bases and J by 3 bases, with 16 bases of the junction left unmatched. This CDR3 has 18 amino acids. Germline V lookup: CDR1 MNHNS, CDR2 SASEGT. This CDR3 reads CASSPSPGGLWRTDTQYF. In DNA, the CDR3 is TGTGCCAGCAGTCCCTCCCCGGGAGGGTTGTGGAGGACAGATACGCAGTATTTT.

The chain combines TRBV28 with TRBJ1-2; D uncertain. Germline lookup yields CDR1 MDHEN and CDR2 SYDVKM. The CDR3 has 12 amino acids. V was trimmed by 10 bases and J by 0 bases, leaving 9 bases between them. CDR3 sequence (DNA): TGTGCCACCGGGTCTTCTAACTATGGCTACACCTTC. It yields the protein CATGSSNYGYTF.

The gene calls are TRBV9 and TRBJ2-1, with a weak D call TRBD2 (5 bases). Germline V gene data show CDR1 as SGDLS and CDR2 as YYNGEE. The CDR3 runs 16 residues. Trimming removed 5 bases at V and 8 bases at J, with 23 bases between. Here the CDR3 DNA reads TGTGCCAGCAGTACCCGCGGGTCCCGAATTAGTGATGAGCAGTTCTTC. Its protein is CASSTRGSRISDEQFF.

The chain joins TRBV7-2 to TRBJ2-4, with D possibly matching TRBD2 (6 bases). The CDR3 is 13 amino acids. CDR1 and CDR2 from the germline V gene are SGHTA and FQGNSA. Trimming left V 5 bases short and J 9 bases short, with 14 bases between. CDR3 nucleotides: TGTGCCAGCAGCCGCCGGGACTTACCCATTCAGTACTTC. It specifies CASSRRDLPIQYF.

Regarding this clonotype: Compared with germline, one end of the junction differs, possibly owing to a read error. The chain's CDR3 is CASSRDTQETQYF. Written as DNA, the CDR3 is TGTGCTAGCAGCCGAGACACCCAAGAGACCCAGTACTTC. This chain uses TRBV7-7 with TRBJ2-1; D uncertain. The assigned J gene may be wrong: the sequence end matches TRBJ2-5 better. The CDR3 spans 13 residues. The germline V gene has CDR1 SSHAT and CDR2 FNYEAQ (reference sequence).

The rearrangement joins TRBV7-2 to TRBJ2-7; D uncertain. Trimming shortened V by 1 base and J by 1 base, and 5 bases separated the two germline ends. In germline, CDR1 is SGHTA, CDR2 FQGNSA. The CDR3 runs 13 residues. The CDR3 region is CASSLELSYEQYF. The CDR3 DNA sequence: TGTGCCAGCAGCTTAGAGTTATCCTACGAGCAGTACTTC.

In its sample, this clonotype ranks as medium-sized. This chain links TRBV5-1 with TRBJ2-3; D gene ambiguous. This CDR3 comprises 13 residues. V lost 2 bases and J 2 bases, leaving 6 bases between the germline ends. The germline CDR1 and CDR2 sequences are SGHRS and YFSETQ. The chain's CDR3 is CASSLQITDTQYF. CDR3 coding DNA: TGCGCCAGCAGCTTACAGATCACAGATACGCAGTATTTT.

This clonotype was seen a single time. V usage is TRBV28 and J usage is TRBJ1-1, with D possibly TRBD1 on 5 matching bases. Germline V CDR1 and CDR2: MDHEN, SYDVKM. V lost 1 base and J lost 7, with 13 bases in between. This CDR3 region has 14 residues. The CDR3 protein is CASSLFEGRSEAFF. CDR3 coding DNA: TGTGCCAGCAGTTTATTCGAGGGGCGGAGTGAAGCTTTCTTT.

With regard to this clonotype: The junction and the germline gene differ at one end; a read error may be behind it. In nucleotides, the CDR3 is TGTGCCAGCAACCTAGGGCGGGCTTATAATTCACCCCTCCACTTC. It is translated as CASNLGRAYNSPLHF. V gene TRBV28 combines with J gene TRBJ2-7, with D possibly TRBD2 on 5 matching bases. The germline V gene has CDR1 MDHEN and CDR2 SYDVKM. This CDR3 is 15 amino acids long.

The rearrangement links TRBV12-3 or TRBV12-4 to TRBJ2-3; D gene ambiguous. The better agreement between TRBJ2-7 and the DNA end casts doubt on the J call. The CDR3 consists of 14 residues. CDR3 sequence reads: CASSLAAGPYEQYF. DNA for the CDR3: TGTGCCAGCAGTTTAGCGGCAGGACCCTACGAGCAGTACTTC.

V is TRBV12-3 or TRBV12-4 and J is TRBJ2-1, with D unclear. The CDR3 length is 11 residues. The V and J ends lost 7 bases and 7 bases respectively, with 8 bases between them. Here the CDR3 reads CASKTGNEQFF. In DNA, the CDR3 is TGTGCCAGCAAAACGGGTAATGAGCAGTTCTTC.

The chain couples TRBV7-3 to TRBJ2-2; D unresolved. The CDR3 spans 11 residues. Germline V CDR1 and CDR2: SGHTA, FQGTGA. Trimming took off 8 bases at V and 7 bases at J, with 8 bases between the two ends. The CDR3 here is CASGLGGELFF. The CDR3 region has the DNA TGTGCCAGCGGATTGGGCGGGGAGCTGTTTTTT.

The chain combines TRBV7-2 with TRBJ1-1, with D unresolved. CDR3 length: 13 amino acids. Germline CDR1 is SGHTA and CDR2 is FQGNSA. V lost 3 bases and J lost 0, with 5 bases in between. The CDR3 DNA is TGTGCCAGCAGCTTCAGGATGAACACTGAAGCTTTCTTT. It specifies CASSFRMNTEAFF.

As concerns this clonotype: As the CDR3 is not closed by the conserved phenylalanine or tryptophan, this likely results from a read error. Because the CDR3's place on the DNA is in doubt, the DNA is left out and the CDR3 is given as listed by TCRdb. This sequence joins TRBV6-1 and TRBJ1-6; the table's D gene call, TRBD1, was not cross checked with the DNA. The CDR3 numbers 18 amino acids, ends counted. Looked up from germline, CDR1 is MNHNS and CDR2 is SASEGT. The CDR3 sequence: CASSKGQPGYQETQYFGP.